One sample yielded the 3 T cell receptor beta chains listed below, sequenced in a study of CD8+ T cells in alopecia areata. The sorting of pooled cutaneous lymph node cells relied on CD4, CD8alpha, NKG2D, NKG2ACE and other markers. Once RNA had been extracted, it was reverse transcribed into cDNA to act as the sequencing template. Using immunoSEQ multiplex PCR, the repertoire was profiled, and TCRdb retains in-frame clones only, with some absent. This sample carries about 19,000 clones, none of them present only once. Material: CD8+ T cells sorted from a lymph node. These receptor sequences come from a C3H/HeJ mouse with alopecia areata. MHC haplotype here: H2-k.

As concerns this clone: These gene names are mouse names. The read is 4 residues too short to cover the CDR3 end, so that end is filled in from the germline J gene. The chain has TRBV31 and TRBJ2-5; TRBD1 matches 9 bases. The germline CDR1 and CDR2 sequences are GKSSPN and SITVG. CDR3 length: 13 residues. CDR3 DNA (partial): TGTGCCTGGAGTTCCGGGACAGGGGAC. Residues: CAWSSGTGD. The whole CDR3 sequence is CAWSSGTGDTQYF.

On this clone itself: Gene names and germline match the mouse. The read is 4 residues too short to cover the CDR3 end, so that end is filled in from the germline J gene. This chain links TRBV19 with TRBJ1-4; unclear D gene. This CDR3 spans 14 amino acids. Germline V gene lookup returns CDR1 FNHDT and CDR2 SITEND (reference sequence). Trimming shortened V by 0 bases and J by 5 bases, and 8 bases separated the two germline ends. The DNA read from the CDR3 is TGTGCCAGCAGTATAGGGGGTCGGAACGAA. Protein product: CASSIGGRNE. The full CDR3 reads CASSIGGRNERLFF.

This clone was picked up a small number of times. Mouse gene names apply. The read terminates 4 residues ahead of where the CDR3 ends, so the germline J gene completes it. J is TRBJ2-4 and V is TRBV19; the match to TRBD1 covers 10 bases. This CDR3 has 14 amino acids. Germline V lookup: CDR1 FNHDT, CDR2 SITEND (reference sequence). CDR3 region: CASTWDRGRNTLYF. The CDR3 bases that were read are TGTGCCAGCACCTGGGACAGGGGAAGAAAC.